The clone carrying this T cell receptor beta chain has ten or more counts. The data originate from a study of T cell repertoires in cytomegalovirus infection. MiXCR, applied by TCRdb to the reads, yields one record per CDR3 protein. The table records around 210,000 distinct CDR3 sequences, 6.5% of them present only once. The source is a human donor in good health (CMV status not recorded). Some clones in this sample may be carry-over from other donors' samples. Material: PBMCs.

The CDR3 reads CASRQRQGAGQPQHF. Written as DNA, the CDR3 is TGTGCCAGCAGACAGCGACAGGGGGCAGGGCAGCCCCAGCATTTT. J is TRBJ1-5 and V is TRBV28, with 10 nucleotides matching TRBD1. The CDR3 spans 15 residues. The J segment lost 7 bases and the V segment lost 6 bases, leaving 9 bases of the junction unmatched. The V gene's germline CDR1 is MDHEN and CDR2 SYDVKM.